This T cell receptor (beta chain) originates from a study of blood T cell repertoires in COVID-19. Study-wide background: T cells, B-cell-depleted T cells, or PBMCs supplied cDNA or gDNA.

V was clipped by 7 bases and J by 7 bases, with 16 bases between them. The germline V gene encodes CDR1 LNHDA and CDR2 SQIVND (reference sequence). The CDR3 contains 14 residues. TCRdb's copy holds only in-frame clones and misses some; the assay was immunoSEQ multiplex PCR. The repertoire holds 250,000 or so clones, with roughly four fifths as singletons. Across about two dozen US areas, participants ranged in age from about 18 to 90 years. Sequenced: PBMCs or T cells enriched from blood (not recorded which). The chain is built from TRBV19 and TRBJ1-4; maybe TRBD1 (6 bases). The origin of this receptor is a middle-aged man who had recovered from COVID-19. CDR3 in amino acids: CASKGGDSSEKLFF. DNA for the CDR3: TGTGCCAGTAAGGGGGGGGATTCGAGTGAAAAACTGTTTTTT.